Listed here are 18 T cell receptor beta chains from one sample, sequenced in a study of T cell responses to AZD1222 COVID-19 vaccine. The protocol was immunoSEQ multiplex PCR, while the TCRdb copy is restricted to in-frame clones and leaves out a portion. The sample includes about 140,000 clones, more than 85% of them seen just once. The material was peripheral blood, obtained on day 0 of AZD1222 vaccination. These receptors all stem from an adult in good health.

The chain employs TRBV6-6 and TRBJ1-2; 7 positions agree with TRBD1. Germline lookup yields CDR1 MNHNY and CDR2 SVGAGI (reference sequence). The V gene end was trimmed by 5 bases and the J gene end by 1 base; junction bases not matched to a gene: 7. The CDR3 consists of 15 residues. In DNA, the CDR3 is TGTGCCAGCAGTACGCGGACAGGCCTTAACTATGGCTACACCTTC. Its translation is CASSTRTGLNYGYTF.

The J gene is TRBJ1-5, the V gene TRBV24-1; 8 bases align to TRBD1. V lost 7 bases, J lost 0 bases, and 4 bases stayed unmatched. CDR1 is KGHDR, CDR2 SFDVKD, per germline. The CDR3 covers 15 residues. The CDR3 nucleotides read TGTGCCACCAGGAGACAGGGGAATAGCAATCAGCCCCAGCATTTT. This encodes CATRRQGNSNQPQHF.

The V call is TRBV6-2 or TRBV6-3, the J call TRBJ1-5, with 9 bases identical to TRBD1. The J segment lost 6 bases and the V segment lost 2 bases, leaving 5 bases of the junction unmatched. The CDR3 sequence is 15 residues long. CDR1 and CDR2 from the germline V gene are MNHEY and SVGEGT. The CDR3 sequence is CASSYGGQGGQPQHF. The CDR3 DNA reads TGTGCCAGCAGTTACGGGGGACAGGGTGGTCAGCCCCAGCATTTT.

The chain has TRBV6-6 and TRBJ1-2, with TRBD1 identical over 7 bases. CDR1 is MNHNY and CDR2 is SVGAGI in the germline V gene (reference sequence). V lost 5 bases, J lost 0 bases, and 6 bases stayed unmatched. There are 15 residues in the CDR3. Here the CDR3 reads CASSQRTGSNYGYTF. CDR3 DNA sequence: TGTGCCAGCAGTCAGAGGACAGGTTCTAACTATGGCTACACCTTC.

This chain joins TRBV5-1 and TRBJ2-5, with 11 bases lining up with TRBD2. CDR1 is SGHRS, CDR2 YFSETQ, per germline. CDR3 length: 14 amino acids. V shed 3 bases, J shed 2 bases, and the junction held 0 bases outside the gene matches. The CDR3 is CASSWTSGQETQYF. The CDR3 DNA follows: TGCGCCAGCAGCTGGACTAGCGGGCAAGAGACCCAGTACTTC.

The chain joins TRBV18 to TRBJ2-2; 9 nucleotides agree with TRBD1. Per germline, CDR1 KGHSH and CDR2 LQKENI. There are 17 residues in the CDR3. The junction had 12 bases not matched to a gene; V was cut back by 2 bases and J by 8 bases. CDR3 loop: CASSPSTGGGTSGELFF. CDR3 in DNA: TGTGCCAGCTCACCATCCACAGGGGGCGGCACGTCGGGGGAGCTGTTTTTT.

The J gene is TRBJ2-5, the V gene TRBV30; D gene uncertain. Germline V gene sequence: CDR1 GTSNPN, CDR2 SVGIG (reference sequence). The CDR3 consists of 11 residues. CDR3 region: CTLAIQETQYF. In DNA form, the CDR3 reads TGTACCTTAGCAATTCAAGAGACCCAGTACTTC.

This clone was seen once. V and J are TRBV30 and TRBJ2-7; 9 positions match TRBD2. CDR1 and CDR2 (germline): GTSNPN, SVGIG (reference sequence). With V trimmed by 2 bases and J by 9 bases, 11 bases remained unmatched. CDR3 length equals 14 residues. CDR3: CAWSPSSGRIMQYF. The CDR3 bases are TGTGCCTGGAGTCCAAGTAGCGGGAGAATTATGCAGTACTTC.

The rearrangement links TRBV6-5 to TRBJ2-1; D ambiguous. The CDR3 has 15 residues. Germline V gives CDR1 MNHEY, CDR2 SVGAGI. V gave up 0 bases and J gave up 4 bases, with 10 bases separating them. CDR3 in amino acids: CASSYSADEYNEQFF. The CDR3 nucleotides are TGTGCCAGCAGTTACTCAGCAGACGAATACAATGAGCAGTTCTTC.

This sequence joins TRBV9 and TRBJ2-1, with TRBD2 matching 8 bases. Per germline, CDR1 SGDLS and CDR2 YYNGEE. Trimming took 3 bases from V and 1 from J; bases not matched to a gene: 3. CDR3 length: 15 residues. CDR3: CASSASGQSYNEQFF. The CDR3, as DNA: TGTGCCAGCAGCGCTAGCGGGCAGTCCTACAATGAGCAGTTCTTC. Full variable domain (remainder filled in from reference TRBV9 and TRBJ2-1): DSGVTQTPKHLITATGQRVTLRCSPRSGDLSVYWYQQSLDQGLQFLIQYYNGEERAKGNILERFSAQQFPDLHSELNLSSLELGDSALYFCASSASGQSYNEQFFGPGTRLTVL.

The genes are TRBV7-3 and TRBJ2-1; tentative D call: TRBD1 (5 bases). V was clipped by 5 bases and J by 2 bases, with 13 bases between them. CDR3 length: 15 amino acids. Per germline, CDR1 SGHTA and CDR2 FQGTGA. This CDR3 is CASSQTAGTYNEQFF. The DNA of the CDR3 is TGTGCCAGCAGCCAAACCGCAGGGACCTACAATGAGCAGTTCTTC.

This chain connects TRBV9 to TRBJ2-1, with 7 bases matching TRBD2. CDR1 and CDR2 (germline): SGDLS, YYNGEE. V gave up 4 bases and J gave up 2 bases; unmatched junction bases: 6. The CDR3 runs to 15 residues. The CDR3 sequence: CASSQSSGTYNEQFF. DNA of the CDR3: TGTGCCAGCAGCCAGTCTAGCGGCACCTACAATGAGCAGTTCTTC.

The CDR3 region has the DNA TGCAGCGTGGACAGAGCGGGAGGAAGCAATGAGCAGTTCTTC. It is translated as CSVDRAGGSNEQFF. The chain uses TRBV29-1 and TRBJ2-1; 9 nucleotides match TRBD2. The CDR3 totals 14 residues. In germline, CDR1 is SQVTM, CDR2 ANQGSEA. Trimming took 6 bases from V and 6 from J; bases not matched to a gene: 9.

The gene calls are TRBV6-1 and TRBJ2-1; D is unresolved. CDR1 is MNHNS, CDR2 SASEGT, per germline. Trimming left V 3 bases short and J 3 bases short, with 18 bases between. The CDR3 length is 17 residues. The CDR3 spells CASSDLLRQAFYNEQFF. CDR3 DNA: TGTGCCAGCAGTGATCTCCTTCGGCAGGCTTTCTACAATGAGCAGTTCTTC.

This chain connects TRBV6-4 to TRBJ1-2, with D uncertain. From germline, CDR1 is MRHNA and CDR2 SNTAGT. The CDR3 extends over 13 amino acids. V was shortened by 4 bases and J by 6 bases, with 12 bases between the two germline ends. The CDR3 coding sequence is TGTGCCAGCAGTGGGGCAGTTCTTAATGGCTACACCTTC. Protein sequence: CASSGAVLNGYTF.

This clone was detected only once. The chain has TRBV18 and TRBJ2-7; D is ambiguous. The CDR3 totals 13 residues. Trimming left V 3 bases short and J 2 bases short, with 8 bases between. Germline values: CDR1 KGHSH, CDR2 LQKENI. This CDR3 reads CASSPPETYEQYF. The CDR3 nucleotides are TGTGCCAGCTCACCCCCAGAGACCTACGAGCAGTACTTC.

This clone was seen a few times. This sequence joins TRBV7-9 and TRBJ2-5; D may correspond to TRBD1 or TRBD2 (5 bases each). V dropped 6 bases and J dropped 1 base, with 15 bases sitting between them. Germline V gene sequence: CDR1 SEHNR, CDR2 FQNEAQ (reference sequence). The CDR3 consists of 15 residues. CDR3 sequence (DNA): TGTGCCAGCAGGAGGGGAGACAGCTTCCAAGAGACCCAGTACTTC. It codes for CASRRGDSFQETQYF.

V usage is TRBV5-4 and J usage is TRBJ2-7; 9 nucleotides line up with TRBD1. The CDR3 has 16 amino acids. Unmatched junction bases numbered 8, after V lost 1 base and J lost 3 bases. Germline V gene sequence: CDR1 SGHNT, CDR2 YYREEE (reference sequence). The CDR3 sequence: CASSLNLGQGHYEQYF. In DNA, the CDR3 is TGTGCCAGCAGCTTGAATTTGGGACAGGGACACTACGAGCAGTACTTC.